This record looks at one T cell receptor beta chain sequence and its context. Its antigen target is currently unknown. Per-nucleotide qualities are absent, and no much larger clonotype sits a single base away. Healthy HIV-negative adults with no recently reported acute infections or vaccinations were included as donors. Every donor was a Caucasian adult residing in Nashville, Tennessee, USA. CD8 memory samples combined magnetically selected CD45RO+ cells with CCR7-negative CD45RA+ effector memory (TemRA) cells. Blood was obtained by leukapheresis, after which PBMCs were separated by Ficoll-Histopaque density gradient centrifugation and cryopreserved in liquid nitrogen vapor phase. Purity and quantity of every magnetically sorted T cell population were checked by analytical flow cytometry. Genomic DNA was isolated from every sorted fraction and measured by UV absorbance on a Nanodrop 2000c. CDR1 and CDR2 were assigned from the germline V gene as SGHNT and YENEEA. Compared with germline, V lacks 3 bases and J lacks 1 base; bases without a gene match: 5. Taken from cysteine to phenylalanine, the CDR3 has 15 residues. Only CDR3 DNA is held: 45 bases, read in frame from base 1.

This sample stems from a study of shared clonotypes between healthy human individuals (dated by TCRdb to about 2020). Looking at the study overall: The cohort comprised two women and a few men aged 18 to 49 years. To increase sequencing depth and limit assay-specific biases, TCR repertoire library preparation and sequencing were carried out by different laboratories using diverse techniques. Between about 0.85 and 8.9 billion PBMCs per donor were obtained by leukapheresis. The study deeply sequenced blood TCR repertoires of about five healthy adults to estimate repertoire size and the extent of clonotype sharing between individuals. For each donor, three plates each were used for CD4 naive and CD4 memory, two plates were used for CD8 naive, and one plate was used for CD8 memory. The investigation overall reported the following: Incomplete sequencing was indicated by rarefaction of sorted-subset datasets, despite the large sequencing depth. When a handful of donors were compared, the shared fraction of clonotypes was around 5% for naive CD4, roughly 3.4% for naive CD8, 2.3% for memory CD4, and roughly 0.43% for memory CD8. Compared with non-shared clonotypes, clonotypes shared by all four sorted-subset donors had higher generation probabilities. Sampling was restricted to blood, and TCR repertoires in tissue are likely to differ from TCR repertoires in blood. Naive subsets generally had larger estimated clonotype richness than memory subsets did. Pairwise subsampling led to the expectation that sequencing depth would affect the degree of clonotype sharing among donors. The genetic and exposure-history diversity represented was limited by the small number of donors.

Using the deep immunoSEQ assay, multiplex PCR amplified TCR CDR3 regions from genomic DNA. Genomic DNA extracted from each cell subset was distributed evenly over all wells of several immunoSEQ 96-well plates, and each plate served as one replicate. For sorted subsets, around 200 ng genomic DNA, equal to tens of thousands of T cell genomes, was loaded into each replicate PCR. The purified libraries were quantified using a Qubit 3.0 fluorometer, sized with a Bioanalyzer 2100, and then quantified again using the KAPA Library Quantification kit. Each immunoSEQ 96-well plate was sequenced on its own single-read 150-cycle Illumina NextSeq 550 flow cell. As for the original processing: Because the immunoSEQ output held only junctional sequences and lacked quality scores, the filtering could not match the filtering applied to full-length reads. To assign V/J genes and CDR3, sequences were annotated against IMGT germline references using PyIR, a Python wrapper for IgBLAST v1.9. Reads were removed for weak V/J assignments (E-value above 1e-6), missing CDR3, stop codons, out-of-frame junctions, or ambiguous translated residues. V3J clonotypes were defined by identical inferred V gene, J gene, and CDR3 amino acid sequence. Percentage overlap between repertoires was computed as shared unique clonotypes divided by the size of the smaller repertoire. RTK rarefaction, the Chao1 estimator, and Recon v2.1 estimates of unobserved clonotypes were used to assess repertoire richness. Generation probabilities were computed with OLGA for all TCRbeta clonotypes obtained by the gDNA method from a few donors. TCRdb holds this immuneACCESS table with in-frame rearrangements only. Some clones are missing; in checked studies, unresolved V genes explain under half, and the rest has no known cause. The V and J calls and clone size were taken over from that table, and D and trimming were inferred from the DNA. This sample comprises about 110,000 clones, about 71% of them detected only once. Approximately 23% of the sample is in the top ten clones.

Here the chain combines TRBV11-3 and TRBJ2-7, with 8 bases in between that match TRBD2. Sequenced material: memory CD8+ T cells sorted from blood. Explained via the paper, the cell subset or site label denotes: CD45RO+ cells pooled with CCR7-negative TemRA cells. The sequence was obtained from a woman aged 25 to 39 in good health. The nucleotides read TGTGCCAGCAGCTTTCGGGTAGCGGGGTCCTACGAGCAGTACTTC. Protein translation: CASSFRVAGSYEQYF. Full variable domain (CDR3 extended with the reference TRBV11-3 and TRBJ2-7 proteins): EAGVVQSPRYKIIEKKQPVAFWCNPISGHNTLYWYLQNLGQGPELLIRYENEEAVDDSQLPKDRFSAERLKGVDSTLKIQPAELGDSAVYLCASSFRVAGSYEQYFGPGTRLTVT.